A single T cell receptor beta chain is shown here with its context. This specimen belongs to a study of cytomegalovirus exposure and HLA in healthy donors. This PCR relied on a set of 60 Vbeta primers and 13 Jbeta primers. The table came from immunoSEQ multiplex PCR; TCRdb's copy has only in-frame clones and leaves some out. The table lists about 190,000 clones, over 70% of them singletons. With 4 bases removed from V and 5 bases from J, the gap between germline ends came to 5 bases. Germline V gives CDR1 SGHAT, CDR2 FQNNGV. CDR3 length: 11 residues. The sequencing sample was made of PBMCs. The sequence derives from a woman between 18 and 29 years old in good health and CMV-seronegative. The V gene is TRBV11-2, the J gene TRBJ2-5; D gene uncertain. The CDR3 DNA follows: TGTGCCAGCAGCTCAGCGGAGACCCAGTACTTC. It encodes CASSSAETQYF.